These 29 T cell receptor beta chains came from one sample sequenced in a study of blood T cell repertoires in COVID-19. Some clones are missing from TCRdb's copy, which holds only in-frame ones; the method was immunoSEQ multiplex PCR. Among 200,000 to 250,000 clones listed, over 80% were seen once. The sequenced material came from peripheral blood. These receptors were collected from a man in his thirties or forties with COVID-19, enrolled during active disease.

This chain links TRBV19 with TRBJ2-1; 8 bases are a match to TRBD2. In germline, CDR1 is LNHDA, CDR2 SQIVND (reference sequence). This CDR3 contains 15 residues. V lost 3 bases, J lost 7 bases, and 8 bases stayed unmatched. Here the CDR3 reads CASSIGAGVSNEQFF. Here the CDR3 DNA reads TGTGCCAGTAGTATCGGAGCGGGAGTTTCAAATGAGCAGTTCTTC.

The chain links TRBV7-9 to TRBJ2-7; TRBD2 is a possible D gene (5 bases). CDR3 length: 12 amino acids. The V and J ends lost 5 bases and 2 bases respectively, with 7 bases between them. Germline CDR1 reads SEHNR; CDR2 reads FQNEAQ (reference sequence). The DNA for the CDR3 is TGTGCCAGCAGCGACGGGACCTACGAGCAGTACTTC. Protein product: CASSDGTYEQYF.

J is TRBJ1-2 and V is TRBV5-1; no definite D call. The CDR3 spans 15 residues. Germline lookup yields CDR1 SGHRS and CDR2 YFSETQ. The V end was cut by 0 bases, the J end by 5 bases, with 14 bases between. The CDR3 region has the DNA TGCGCCAGCAGCTTGGATCCGTCAGAATCATATGGCTACACCTTC. Its translation is CASSLDPSESYGYTF.

Here the CDR3 DNA reads TGTGCCAGCGAAGGGGGCGCGGCTCGGAATGAGCAGTTCTTC. Translation: CASEGGAARNEQFF. V is TRBV2 and J is TRBJ2-1; 7 nucleotides agree with TRBD1. This CDR3 comprises 14 residues. Germline values: CDR1 SNHLY, CDR2 FYNNEI. Germline trimming cut 8 bases from V and 7 bases from J; bases unmatched to any gene: 11. The complete variable domain, with remaining parts taken from reference TRBV2 and TRBJ2-1, reads EPEVTQTPSHQVTQMGQEVILRCVPISNHLYFYWYRQILGQKVEFLVSFYNNEISEKSEIFDDQFSVERPDGSNFTLKIRSTKLEDSAMYFCASEGGAARNEQFFGPGTRLTVL.

The CDR3 nucleotides read TGCGCCAGCAGCTGGACTAGCGGGTCTTCCTACAATGAGCAGTTCTTC. Protein sequence: CASSWTSGSSYNEQFF. V gene TRBV5-1 combines with J gene TRBJ2-1; 11 bases agree with TRBD2. After removal of 3 bases from V and 1 base from J, the junction contained 3 bases not matched to a gene. The CDR3 sequence is 16 residues long. Germline V gene lookup returns CDR1 SGHRS and CDR2 YFSETQ.

The V call is TRBV4-1, the J call TRBJ2-3, with 9 nucleotides matching TRBD2. Germline V CDR1 and CDR2: MGHRA, YSYEKL. Trimming took 1 base from V and 1 from J; bases not matched to a gene: 0. This CDR3 is built from 15 residues. The DNA of the CDR3 is TGCGCCAGCAGCCAAGCTAGCGGGGGCACAGATACGCAGTATTTT. The encoded protein is CASSQASGGTDTQYF.

V is TRBV29-1 and J is TRBJ1-1, with D possibly TRBD1 on 6 matching bases. Trimming cost V 6 bases and J 4 bases, with 18 bases left between them. CDR1 SQVTM and CDR2 ANQGSEA come from the germline V gene. The CDR3 totals 14 residues. CDR3 protein: CSVGAAEGSTEAFF. Here the CDR3 DNA reads TGCAGCGTGGGGGCCGCTGAAGGGAGCACTGAAGCTTTCTTT.

This clone has just one count. The chain is built from TRBV5-4 and TRBJ1-3; possible D gene TRBD1, 5 bases. The CDR3 loop spans 15 amino acids. V shed 0 bases and J shed 4 bases, with 11 bases lying between them. From germline, CDR1 is SGHNT and CDR2 YYREEE (reference sequence). CDR3 DNA: TGTGCCAGCAGCTTGGGGCACCAGGGCGGAAACACCATATATTTT. This gives the protein CASSLGHQGGNTIYF.

The chain carries TRBV7-8 and TRBJ2-3, with 9 bases fitting TRBD1. This CDR3 region has 14 residues. With 5 bases clipped from V and 6 bases from J, the junction kept 6 bases outside the gene matches. Germline V lookup: CDR1 SGHVS, CDR2 FQNEAQ. The CDR3 reads CASSVDRGGDTQYF. As DNA, the CDR3 is TGTGCCAGCAGCGTGGACAGGGGAGGCGATACGCAGTATTTT.

This clone was observed a few times. The chain employs TRBV7-9 and TRBJ2-7, with 9 positions matching TRBD1. From germline, CDR1 is SEHNR and CDR2 FQNEAQ (reference sequence). V lost 4 bases, J lost 5 bases, and 9 bases stayed unmatched. CDR3 size: 15 residues. The CDR3 nucleotides read TGTGCCAGCAGCTGGGGTACAGGGGGCGAAGACGAGCAGTACTTC. The encoded protein is CASSWGTGGEDEQYF.

The gene calls are TRBV7-8 and TRBJ2-1, with 10 bases fitting TRBD2. The germline V gene encodes CDR1 SGHVS and CDR2 FQNEAQ. V gave up 7 bases and J gave up 0 bases; unmatched junction bases: 6. The CDR3 covers 16 residues. The CDR3 sequence is CASIAGGIRSYNEQFF. As DNA, the CDR3 is TGTGCCAGCATAGCGGGGGGAATCCGCTCCTACAATGAGCAGTTCTTC. The full variable domain, in which reference TRBV7-8 and TRBJ2-1 provide the parts outside the CDR3, is GAGVSQSPRYKVAKRGQDVALRCDPISGHVSLFWYQQALGQGPEFLTYFQNEAQLDKSGLPSDRFFAERPEGSVSTLKIQRTQQEDSAVYLCASIAGGIRSYNEQFFGPGTRLTVL.

The chain carries TRBV5-6 and TRBJ1-4; TRBD1 matches at 12 bases. The junction had 13 bases not matched to a gene; V was cut back by 1 base and J by 12 bases. Germline V gene sequence: CDR1 SGHDT, CDR2 YYEEEE. The CDR3 consists of 17 residues. CDR3 residues: CASSLSTGTGGFGELFF. CDR3 coding DNA: TGTGCCAGCAGCTTGTCCACCGGGACAGGGGGCTTCGGGGAACTGTTTTTT.

The V gene is TRBV18, the J gene TRBJ2-7; the D gene is possibly TRBD1 (6 bases). Germline V gene sequence: CDR1 KGHSH, CDR2 LQKENI. Trimming removed 0 bases from V and 2 bases from J, with 14 bases in between. The CDR3 sequence is 16 residues long. CDR3 DNA sequence: TGTGCCAGCTCACCACCACAGGGAAGTTTTCCCTACGAGCAGTACTTC. The encoded protein is CASSPPQGSFPYEQYF.

This chain connects TRBV5-1 to TRBJ1-4, with 9 bases that match TRBD1. Germline values: CDR1 SGHRS, CDR2 YFSETQ. J lost 3 bases, V lost 4 bases, and 4 bases had no gene match. The CDR3 loop spans 15 amino acids. CDR3 protein: CASSRTGGPNEKLFF. CDR3 coding DNA: TGCGCCAGCAGCAGAACAGGGGGCCCTAATGAAAAACTGTTTTTT.

The DNA for the CDR3 is TGTGCCAGCACAGAAGTGAACACCGGGGAGCTGTTTTTT. It translates to CASTEVNTGELFF. This chain connects TRBV5-8 to TRBJ2-2, with D hard to call. Germline assignment: CDR1 SGHTS and CDR2 YDEGEE. The CDR3 contains 13 residues. V gave up 6 bases and J gave up 1 base, with 7 bases separating them. Combining the CDR3 with reference TRBV5-8 and TRBJ2-2 gives the whole variable domain EAGVTQSPTHLIKTRGQQATLRCSPISGHTSVYWYQQALGLGLQFLLWYDEGEERNRGNFPPRFSGRQFPNYSSELNVNALELEDSALYLCASTEVNTGELFFGEGSRLTVL.

The genes are TRBV5-1 and TRBJ2-1; TRBD2 agrees at 13 bases. Per the germline V gene, CDR1 is SGHRS and CDR2 is YFSETQ. The CDR3 runs to 16 residues. V lost 7 bases, J lost 5 bases, and 9 bases stayed unmatched. CDR3 region: CASRGLAGEGNNEQFF. Here the CDR3 DNA reads TGCGCCAGCCGCGGACTAGCGGGAGAGGGGAACAATGAGCAGTTCTTC.

DNA for the CDR3: TGCGCCAGCAGCCAAGTTCCGGGACTCCCGCCGTACAACACTGAAGCTTTCTTT. Its translation: CASSQVPGLPPYNTEAFF. This chain connects TRBV4-1 to TRBJ1-1; maybe TRBD1 (5 bases). The CDR3 extends over 18 amino acids. Germline V gene data show CDR1 as MGHRA and CDR2 as YSYEKL. V was cut by 1 base and J by 2 bases, with 20 bases left in between.

V gene TRBV29-1 combines with J gene TRBJ2-7, with D perhaps TRBD2 (6 bases). Germline V gene lookup returns CDR1 SQVTM and CDR2 ANQGSEA. Trimming took off 6 bases at V and 1 base at J, with 10 bases between the two ends. This CDR3 contains 12 residues. The CDR3: CSVVSGSYEQYF. CDR3 bases: TGCAGCGTGGTAAGCGGGTCCTACGAGCAGTACTTC.

The chain recombines TRBV19 with TRBJ2-3; TRBD1 matches at 9 bases. Trimming at V came to 5 bases and at J to 4 bases, leaving 7 bases not matched to a gene. The CDR3 loop spans 15 amino acids. Germline CDR1 LNHDA, CDR2 SQIVND (reference sequence). CDR3 region: CASSARDRVSDTQYF. CDR3 DNA: TGTGCCAGTAGTGCTAGGGACAGGGTTTCAGATACGCAGTATTTT.

There are a few counts of this clone. This chain connects TRBV28 to TRBJ1-1, with a possible D match to TRBD1 (5 bases). The V gene lost 6 bases and the J gene lost 7 bases, with 21 bases spanning the gap. The length of the CDR3 is 15 residues. Germline-derived CDR1 and CDR2 are MDHEN and SYDVKM. The CDR3 DNA reads as TGTGCCAGCAGCAGAACGGGACGGGGGACCGGTGAAGCTTTCTTT. This translates into CASSRTGRGTGEAFF.

CDR3 nucleotides: TGTGCCAGCAGTCTGAGACTCAGATCGGACGAGCAGTACTTC. Translated, it gives CASSLRLRSDEQYF. This sequence joins TRBV6-2 or TRBV6-3 and TRBJ2-7; D is unclear. Per the germline V gene, CDR1 is MNHEY and CDR2 is SVGEGT. Trimming shortened V by 5 bases and J by 5 bases, and 16 bases separated the two germline ends. The length of the CDR3 is 14 residues.

The gene calls are TRBV29-1 and TRBJ1-1; 10 bases align to TRBD1. V was clipped by 6 bases and J by 0 bases; unmatched bases: 7. This CDR3 has 15 residues. The V gene's germline CDR1 is SQVTM and CDR2 ANQGSEA. CDR3 sequence: CSVGDRGGVNTEAFF. Written as DNA, the CDR3 is TGCAGCGTGGGGGACAGGGGTGGGGTGAACACTGAAGCTTTCTTT.

This clone was counted many times. J is TRBJ2-3 and V is TRBV6-4; 8 bases are a match to TRBD1. The V gene end was trimmed by 3 bases and the J gene end by 3 bases; junction bases not matched to a gene: 5. Germline V CDR1 and CDR2: MRHNA, SNTAGT. CDR3 length: 15 residues. The CDR3 DNA sequence: TGTGCCAGCAGTGAAGACAGGGGAAAGACAGATACGCAGTATTTT. This sequence encodes CASSEDRGKTDTQYF.

V gene TRBV5-1 combines with J gene TRBJ2-1, with 9 nucleotides matching TRBD2. The CDR3 sequence is 15 residues long. The germline CDR1 and CDR2 sequences are SGHRS and YFSETQ. The V and J ends lost 2 bases and 2 bases, in that order; junction bases with no gene match: 2. The CDR3 here is CASSLLAGTYNEQFF. In DNA, the CDR3 is TGCGCCAGCAGCTTACTAGCGGGTACCTACAATGAGCAGTTCTTC.

The chain employs TRBV7-9 and TRBJ1-2; no definite D call. This CDR3 is built from 11 residues. Germline CDR1 and CDR2: SEHNR and FQNEAQ (reference sequence). Trimming cost V 6 bases and J 8 bases, with 10 bases left between them. In nucleotides, the CDR3 is TGTGCCAGCAGGTCGAGTTGGGGCTACACCTTC. Its protein product is CASRSSWGYTF.

The chain carries TRBV18 and TRBJ2-1; 8 bases match TRBD2. Germline V lookup: CDR1 KGHSH, CDR2 LQKENI. The CDR3 length is 16 residues. V dropped 0 bases and J dropped 3; count of bases not matched to a gene: 4. The CDR3 protein is CASSPPRGGHYNEQFF. The CDR3, as DNA: TGTGCCAGCTCACCACCACGGGGGGGACACTACAATGAGCAGTTCTTC.

This chain joins TRBV4-2 and TRBJ1-1; no definite D call. The CDR3 is 14 amino acids. CDR1 is LGHNA, CDR2 YNFKEQ, per germline. V was cut by 7 bases and J by 0 bases, with 12 bases left in between. The CDR3 bases are TGTGCCAGCAACGACAAACCTTTGAACACTGAAGCTTTCTTT. Translating gives CASNDKPLNTEAFF.

This chain connects TRBV5-4 to TRBJ2-7; D may be TRBD2 (8 bases). CDR3 length: 14 amino acids. The V gene lost 4 bases and the J gene lost 4 bases, with 15 bases spanning the gap. The germline V gene encodes CDR1 SGHNT and CDR2 YYREEE (reference sequence). The CDR3: CASSRGGQQYEQYF. The CDR3 region has the DNA TGTGCCAGCAGCCGGGGGGGACAGCAGTACGAGCAGTACTTC. Full variable domain (remainder filled in from reference TRBV5-4 and TRBJ2-7): ETGVTQSPTHLIKTRGQQVTLRCSSQSGHNTVSWYQQALGQGPQFIFQYYREEENGRGNFPPRFSGLQFPNYSSELNVNALELDDSALYLCASSRGGQQYEQYFGPGTRLTVT.

V is TRBV4-3 and J is TRBJ1-1; D is unclear. In germline, CDR1 is LGHNA, CDR2 YSLEER. V lost 4 bases and J 4 bases, leaving 13 bases between the germline ends. The CDR3 has 14 amino acids. CDR3 in amino acids: CASSRDAQVTEAFF. The CDR3 DNA is TGCGCCAGCAGCCGAGATGCGCAGGTCACTGAAGCTTTCTTT.